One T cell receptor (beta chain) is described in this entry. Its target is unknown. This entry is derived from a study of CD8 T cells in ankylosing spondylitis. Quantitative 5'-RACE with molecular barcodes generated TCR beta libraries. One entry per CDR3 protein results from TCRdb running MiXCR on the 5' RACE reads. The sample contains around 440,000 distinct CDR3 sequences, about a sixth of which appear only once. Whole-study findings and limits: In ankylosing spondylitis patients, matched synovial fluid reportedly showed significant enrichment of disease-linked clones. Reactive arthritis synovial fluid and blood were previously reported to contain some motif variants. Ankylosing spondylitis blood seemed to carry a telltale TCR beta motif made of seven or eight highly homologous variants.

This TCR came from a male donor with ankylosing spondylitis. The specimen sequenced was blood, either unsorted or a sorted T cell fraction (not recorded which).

The CDR3 here is CASSATRGLNQPQHF. CDR3 DNA sequence: TGTGCCAGCAGTGCGACCCGGGGGTTGAATCAGCCCCAGCATTTT. The chain uses TRBV6-1 and TRBJ1-5; D is possibly TRBD1 (5 bases). Trimming left V 4 bases short and J 4 bases short, with 14 bases between. This CDR3 region has 15 residues. The germline CDR1 and CDR2 sequences are MNHNS and SASEGT.